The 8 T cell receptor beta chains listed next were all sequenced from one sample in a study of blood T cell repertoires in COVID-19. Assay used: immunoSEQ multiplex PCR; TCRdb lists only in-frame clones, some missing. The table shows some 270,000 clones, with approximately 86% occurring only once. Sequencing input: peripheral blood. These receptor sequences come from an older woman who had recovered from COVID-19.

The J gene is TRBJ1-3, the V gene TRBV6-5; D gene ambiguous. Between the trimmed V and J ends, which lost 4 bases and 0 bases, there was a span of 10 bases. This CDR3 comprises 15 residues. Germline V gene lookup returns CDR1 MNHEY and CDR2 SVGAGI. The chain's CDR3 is CASSSGADSGNTIYF. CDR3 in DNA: TGTGCCAGCAGTTCCGGTGCGGACTCTGGAAACACCATATATTTT.

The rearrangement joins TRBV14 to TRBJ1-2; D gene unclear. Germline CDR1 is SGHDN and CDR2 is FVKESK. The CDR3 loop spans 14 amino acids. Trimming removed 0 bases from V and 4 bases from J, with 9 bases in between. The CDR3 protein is CASSQDRSGYGYTF. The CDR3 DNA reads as TGTGCCAGCAGCCAAGATCGGTCGGGCTATGGCTACACCTTC.

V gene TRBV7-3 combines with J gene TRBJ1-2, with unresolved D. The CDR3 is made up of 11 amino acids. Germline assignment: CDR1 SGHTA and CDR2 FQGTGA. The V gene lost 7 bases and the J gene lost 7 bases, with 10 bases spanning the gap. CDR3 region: CASTGVFGYTF. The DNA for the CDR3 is TGTGCCAGCACCGGGGTGTTTGGCTACACCTTC.

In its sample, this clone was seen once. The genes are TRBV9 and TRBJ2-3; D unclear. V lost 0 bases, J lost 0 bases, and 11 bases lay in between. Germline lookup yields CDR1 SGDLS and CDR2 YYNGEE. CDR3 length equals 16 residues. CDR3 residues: CASSVVRVSSTDTQYF. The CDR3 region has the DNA TGTGCCAGCAGCGTAGTAAGAGTCTCTAGCACAGATACGCAGTATTTT. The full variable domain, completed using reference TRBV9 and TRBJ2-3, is DSGVTQTPKHLITATGQRVTLRCSPRSGDLSVYWYQQSLDQGLQFLIQYYNGEERAKGNILERFSAQQFPDLHSELNLSSLELGDSALYFCASSVVRVSSTDTQYFGPGTRLTVL.

CDR3 in amino acids: CASSSDNQETQYF. CDR3 in DNA: TGCGCCAGCAGCTCCGACAATCAAGAGACCCAGTACTTC. V gene TRBV5-1 combines with J gene TRBJ2-5; D gene ambiguous. The V end lost 3 bases, the J end lost 2 bases, and 8 bases lay between the germline ends. CDR3 length: 13 residues. CDR1 and CDR2 (germline): SGHRS, YFSETQ.

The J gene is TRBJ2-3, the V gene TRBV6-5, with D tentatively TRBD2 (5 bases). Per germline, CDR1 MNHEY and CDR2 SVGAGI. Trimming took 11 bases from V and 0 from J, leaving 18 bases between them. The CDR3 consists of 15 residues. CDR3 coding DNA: TGTGCCCTCGGAAGAGGGCTTACTAGCACAGATACGCAGTATTTT. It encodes CALGRGLTSTDTQYF.

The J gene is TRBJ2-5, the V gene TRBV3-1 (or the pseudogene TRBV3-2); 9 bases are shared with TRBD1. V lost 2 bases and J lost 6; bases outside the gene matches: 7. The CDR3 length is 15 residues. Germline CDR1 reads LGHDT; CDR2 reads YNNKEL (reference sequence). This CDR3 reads CASSQQQGAVQTQYF. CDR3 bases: TGTGCCAGCAGCCAACAACAGGGGGCGGTCCAGACCCAGTACTTC.

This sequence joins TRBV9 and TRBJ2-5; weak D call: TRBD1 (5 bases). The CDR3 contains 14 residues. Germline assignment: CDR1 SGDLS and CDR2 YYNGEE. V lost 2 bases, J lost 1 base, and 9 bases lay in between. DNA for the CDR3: TGTGCCAGCAGCGTTGACAGAGTCCAAGAGACCCAGTACTTC. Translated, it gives CASSVDRVQETQYF.